What follows describes a single T cell receptor (beta chain). The data are from a study of blood T cell repertoires in COVID-19. Across the study: PBMCs, B-cell-depleted T cells, or T cells provided the cDNA or gDNA that made up the material.

Under the authors' procedure: For nucleated cells, counts were estimated from reference gene primer amplification. The assay was immunoSEQ multiplex PCR, and TCRdb's table has in-frame clones only and misses some. The V and J calls and clone size come from that table; D and trimming were worked out from the DNA. The data show 85,000 to 110,000 clones, nearly 90% seen once. The germline CDR1 and CDR2 sequences are KGHDR and SFDVKD. V shed 5 bases and J 1 base; nucleotides not matched to a gene: 4. The CDR3 consists of 15 residues. This receptor was obtained from a middle-aged man in a cohort sampled during active COVID-19. The chain links TRBV24-1 to TRBJ2-3, with TRBD1 matching 8 bases. Source material: peripheral blood. Written as DNA, the CDR3 is TGTGCCACCAGTGTCGTGGGACAGGGCACAGATACGCAGTATTTT. Translated, it gives CATSVVGQGTDTQYF.